Sequencing of this T cell receptor beta chain was carried out in a study of blood T cell repertoires in COVID-19. Turning to the study itself: COVID-19 samples from acute and convalescent phases originated in the United States, Italy and Spain.

Using immunoSEQ multiplex PCR, the repertoire was profiled, and TCRdb retains in-frame clones only, with some absent. The data show about 45,000 clones, 85% to 90% seen once. The J segment lost 1 base and the V segment lost 5 bases, leaving 2 bases of the junction unmatched. Germline CDR1 is SGHTS and CDR2 is YDEGEE. The length of the CDR3 is 14 residues. The chain combines TRBV5-8 with TRBJ2-2; TRBD1 matches 7 bases. Sample: peripheral blood. This clonotype was obtained from a human donor in a cohort sampled during active COVID-19. The CDR3 DNA reads as TGTGCCAGCAGGCGACAGGGGAACACCGGGGAGCTGTTTTTT. Translated: CASRRQGNTGELFF.